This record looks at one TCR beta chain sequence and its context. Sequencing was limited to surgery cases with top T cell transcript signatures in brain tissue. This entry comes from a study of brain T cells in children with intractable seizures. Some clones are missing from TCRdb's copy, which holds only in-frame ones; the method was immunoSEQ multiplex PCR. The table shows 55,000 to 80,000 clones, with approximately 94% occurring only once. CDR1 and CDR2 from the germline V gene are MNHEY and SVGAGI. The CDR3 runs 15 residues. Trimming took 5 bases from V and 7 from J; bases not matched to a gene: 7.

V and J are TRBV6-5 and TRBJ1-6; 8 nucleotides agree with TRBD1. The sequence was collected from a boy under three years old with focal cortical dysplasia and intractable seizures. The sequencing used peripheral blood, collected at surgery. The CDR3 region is CASSSGQGWNSPLHF. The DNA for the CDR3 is TGTGCCAGCAGTAGTGGACAGGGCTGGAATTCACCCCTCCACTTT.